The 23 T cell receptor beta chains below were found in one sample sequenced in a study of blood T cell repertoires in COVID-19. Profiled with immunoSEQ multiplex PCR; TCRdb holds only in-frame clones, not every one. The sample has 60,000 to 75,000 clones, over 80% seen once. The material sequenced was peripheral blood. The receptors shown here come from a man aged 50 or older with active COVID-19.

The gene calls are TRBV2 and TRBJ2-1, with D possibly TRBD2 on 5 matching bases. V lost 5 bases and J 8 bases, leaving 22 bases between the germline ends. This CDR3 has 16 amino acids. CDR1 SNHLY and CDR2 FYNNEI come from the germline V gene. CDR3 loop: CASSKGLRLAMDEQFF. As DNA, the CDR3 is TGTGCCAGCAGTAAAGGACTGAGACTGGCTATGGATGAGCAGTTCTTC.

The chain recombines TRBV3-1 (or the pseudogene TRBV3-2) with TRBJ2-3, with D unresolved. Per germline, CDR1 LGHDT and CDR2 YNNKEL (reference sequence). CDR3 length equals 16 residues. Trimming took off 4 bases at V and 0 bases at J, with 14 bases between the two ends. The CDR3 DNA reads TGTGCCAGCAGCCGGCGATTTTCGACTAGCACAGATACGCAGTATTTT. It codes for CASSRRFSTSTDTQYF.

The chain is built from TRBV2 and TRBJ2-1, with a weak D call TRBD2 (5 bases). The CDR3 totals 12 residues. V lost 0 bases, J lost 10 bases, and 7 bases lay in between. Per germline, CDR1 SNHLY and CDR2 FYNNEI. CDR3 sequence reads: CASSEARREQFF. The CDR3 DNA reads TGTGCCAGCAGTGAAGCGCGGAGGGAGCAGTTCTTC.

The genes are TRBV4-2 and TRBJ2-7; TRBD2 matches at 8 bases. With 0 bases clipped from V and 2 bases from J, the junction kept 6 bases outside the gene matches. Germline-derived CDR1 and CDR2 are LGHNA and YNFKEQ. The CDR3 totals 16 residues. CDR3 in amino acids: CASSQDMTSAAYEQYF. Written as DNA, the CDR3 is TGTGCCAGCAGCCAAGATATGACTAGCGCTGCCTACGAGCAGTACTTC.

The chain employs TRBV5-4 and TRBJ2-1, with D perhaps matching TRBD2 (5 bases). Germline CDR1 SGHNT, CDR2 YYREEE (reference sequence). The V gene lost 2 bases and the J gene lost 1 base, with 7 bases spanning the gap. The CDR3 covers 14 residues. In nucleotides, the CDR3 is TGTGCCAGCAGCTTAAGCGGATCCTACAATGAGCAGTTCTTC. Translated, it gives CASSLSGSYNEQFF.

This rearrangement joins TRBV30 to TRBJ1-2; TRBD1 agrees at 9 bases. Trimming at V came to 2 bases and at J to 8 bases, leaving 3 bases not matched to a gene. The germline CDR1 and CDR2 sequences are GTSNPN and SVGIG (reference sequence). The CDR3 sequence is 12 residues long. CDR3 coding DNA: TGTGCCTGGAGTTCCACAGGGGGCGGCTACACCTTC. This gives the protein CAWSSTGGGYTF. Supplemented by reference TRBV30 and TRBJ1-2, the full variable domain reads SQTIHQWPATLVQPVGSPLSLECTVEGTSNPNLYWYRQAAGRGLQLLFYSVGIGQISSEVPQNLSASRPQDRQFILSSKKLLLSDSGFYLCAWSSTGGGYTFGSGTRLTVV.

The CDR3 coding sequence is TGTGCCAGTAGTCCCCAGCGGGAGTCGGAGACCCAGTACTTC. As protein: CASSPQRESETQYF. V and J are TRBV19 and TRBJ2-5; 8 bases are a match to TRBD2. Germline lookup yields CDR1 LNHDA and CDR2 SQIVND (reference sequence). The CDR3 is made up of 14 amino acids. The J segment lost 5 bases and the V segment lost 5 bases, leaving 7 bases of the junction unmatched.

The chain links TRBV11-2 to TRBJ2-5; a weak D match, TRBD2 (6 bases). The germline CDR1 and CDR2 sequences are SGHAT and FQNNGV. This CDR3 spans 16 amino acids. V was shortened by 1 base and J by 1 base, with 13 bases between the two germline ends. The CDR3 nucleotides are TGTGCCAGCAGCTTAGGCCCTAGCGCAACCCAAGAGACCCAGTACTTC. This encodes CASSLGPSATQETQYF.

The chain is built from TRBV18 and TRBJ1-2; no clear D gene. The CDR3 extends over 17 amino acids. V lost 2 bases to trimming and J lost 7 bases, with 23 bases between them. The germline V gene encodes CDR1 KGHSH and CDR2 LQKENI. CDR3 loop: CASSPRVKGGGIVGYTF. Written as DNA, the CDR3 is TGTGCCAGCTCACCAAGGGTAAAAGGAGGCGGTATTGTTGGCTACACCTTC.

V and J are TRBV6-6 and TRBJ1-6; D might be TRBD1 (6 bases). V dropped 2 bases and J dropped 11 bases, with 16 bases sitting between them. This CDR3 region has 15 residues. The germline CDR1 and CDR2 sequences are MNHNY and SVGAGI (reference sequence). CDR3 in amino acids: CASSYTGKGFPPLHF. CDR3 nucleotide sequence: TGTGCCAGCAGTTACACAGGGAAAGGCTTCCCACCCCTCCACTTT.

J is TRBJ2-1 and V is TRBV30; 12 bases align to TRBD2. V trimming: 8 bases; J trimming: 13 bases; junction bases outside the gene matches: 9. Germline loops: CDR1 GTSNPN, CDR2 SVGIG (reference sequence). The CDR3 spans 12 residues. The DNA of the CDR3 is TGTGCCGGAGGACTAGCGGGGCCCAGTCAGTTCTTC. This gives the protein CAGGLAGPSQFF.

The chain joins TRBV6-1 to TRBJ2-3; D gene ambiguous. The V gene's germline CDR1 is MNHNS and CDR2 SASEGT. There are 16 residues in the CDR3. Deletions cut 4 bases from V and 0 bases from J, with 14 bases between. The CDR3 sequence: CASSGSVRLSTDTQYF. The CDR3 nucleotides are TGTGCCAGCAGTGGATCCGTGCGATTAAGCACAGATACGCAGTATTTT.

The chain combines TRBV20-1 with TRBJ2-1; weak D call: TRBD2 (6 bases). CDR3 size: 14 residues. CDR1 is DFQATT and CDR2 is SNEGSKA in the germline V gene (reference sequence). V lost 3 bases and J 3 bases, leaving 12 bases between the germline ends. Written as DNA, the CDR3 is TGCAGTGCTAGTGAGGGACTGGGCTACAATGAGCAGTTCTTC. It codes for CSASEGLGYNEQFF.

A single count supports this clone. V is TRBV24-1 and J is TRBJ2-7; TRBD1 might be the D (5 bases). Germline CDR1 KGHDR, CDR2 SFDVKD. CDR3 length equals 13 residues. Trimming stripped 4 bases from V and 3 bases from J, with 9 bases between. The CDR3 nucleotides read TGTGCCACCAGTGACCCGGACAACTACGAGCAGTACTTC. Its protein is CATSDPDNYEQYF.

J is TRBJ2-7 and V is TRBV7-2; 15 bases map to TRBD2. The ends lost 5 bases at V and 0 bases at J; junction bases unmatched: 11. The CDR3 consists of 19 residues. In germline, CDR1 is SGHTA, CDR2 FQGNSA. CDR3 sequence reads: CASSTRTSGRGISSYEQYF. CDR3 DNA sequence: TGTGCCAGCAGCACTCGGACTAGCGGGAGGGGGATTAGCTCCTACGAGCAGTACTTC.

This CDR3 is CASSRYRGLESNQPQHF. The CDR3 bases are TGTGCCAGCAGTCGATACAGGGGGCTGGAAAGCAATCAGCCCCAGCATTTT. The chain recombines TRBV28 with TRBJ1-5; 9 bases map to TRBD1. Trimming cost V 5 bases and J 1 base; bases outside gene matches: 9. Germline V gene sequence: CDR1 MDHEN, CDR2 SYDVKM. The CDR3 consists of 17 residues.

This clone has just one count. J is TRBJ1-1 and V is TRBV12-3 or TRBV12-4; D ambiguous. This CDR3 is built from 11 residues. V was shortened by 6 bases and J by 3 bases, with 5 bases between the two germline ends. Here the CDR3 reads CASSRYTEAFF. In DNA, the CDR3 is TGTGCCAGCAGCAGGTACACTGAAGCTTTCTTT.

The sample holds many counts of this clone. The chain joins TRBV7-2 to TRBJ2-7, with a tentative D call TRBD2 (5 bases). With 6 bases removed from V and 2 bases from J, the gap between germline ends came to 17 bases. This CDR3 is built from 15 residues. Germline V gene sequence: CDR1 SGHTA, CDR2 FQGNSA. In DNA form, the CDR3 reads TGTGCCAGCAGGGTCGGTGGGAGCGCGCCCTACGAGCAGTACTTC. This codes for CASRVGGSAPYEQYF. Full variable domain (missing parts from reference TRBV7-2 and TRBJ2-7): GAGVSQSPSNKVTEKGKDVELRCDPISGHTALYWYRQSLGQGLEFLIYFQGNSAPDKSGLPSDRFSAERTGGSVSTLTIQRTQQEDSAVYLCASRVGGSAPYEQYFGPGTRLTVT.

CDR3 protein: CASSFTVTGELFF. CDR3 coding DNA: TGTGCCAGCAGCTTCACGGTTACCGGGGAGCTGTTTTTT. This chain links TRBV7-9 with TRBJ2-2; D remains ambiguous. CDR1 is SEHNR and CDR2 is FQNEAQ in the germline V gene (reference sequence). There are 13 residues in the CDR3. Trimming removed 3 bases from V and 5 bases from J, with 7 bases in between.

V gene TRBV27 combines with J gene TRBJ2-1; D perhaps matches TRBD1 (6 bases). V shed 3 bases and J shed 9 bases, with 12 bases lying between them. The germline V gene encodes CDR1 MNHEY and CDR2 SMNVEV (reference sequence). The CDR3 sequence is 13 residues long. In DNA, the CDR3 is TGTGCCAGCAGTTTCAGGGGATTCGGTGAGCAGTTCTTC. Translation gives CASSFRGFGEQFF.

This chain uses TRBV5-4 with TRBJ2-2, with 8 bases lining up with TRBD2. In germline, CDR1 is SGHNT, CDR2 YYREEE (reference sequence). Losses at the gene ends were 5 bases for V and 2 bases for J; bases not matched to a gene: 8. The CDR3 loop spans 16 amino acids. The CDR3 is CASSSPSGRNTGELFF. Here the CDR3 DNA reads TGTGCCAGCAGTTCACCCAGCGGGAGAAACACCGGGGAGCTGTTTTTT.

For the CDR3, the DNA is TGTGCCAGCAGCGTCCGACTAGCGGGAGTGGTTGAGCAGTTCTTC. Translated: CASSVRLAGVVEQFF. The J gene is TRBJ2-1, the V gene TRBV13, with 12 bases fitting TRBD2. CDR1 is PRHDT, CDR2 FYEKMQ, per germline (reference sequence). This CDR3 contains 15 residues. Trimming cost V 5 bases and J 9 bases; bases outside gene matches: 8.

The J gene is TRBJ2-1, the V gene TRBV29-1; D not resolved. V dropped 7 bases and J dropped 7 bases, with 8 bases sitting between them. Germline V gene sequence: CDR1 SQVTM, CDR2 ANQGSEA. The CDR3 has 10 residues. As DNA, the CDR3 is TGCAGCGGCCAGAGGAATGAGCAGTTCTTC. This translates into CSGQRNEQFF.